One sample yielded the 10 T cell receptor beta chains listed below, sequenced in a study of shared clonotypes between healthy human individuals (TCRdb year 2020). Library preparation used the immunoSEQ multiplex PCR assay. The immuneACCESS repertoire file appears here via TCRdb, limited to in-frame rearrangements. These files lack a portion of the clones; in checked studies, under half of the deficit traces to unresolved V genes, and the cause of the others is not known. Present in this sample are about 2.2 million clones, 90% to 95% of which were seen just once. Approximately 1.7% of the sample is held by the ten biggest clonotypes. CD8 naive samples consisted of CD45RO-negative cells that were positively selected for CCR7, yielding a CD45RA+CCR7+ population without TemRA cells. The sequencing input was naive CD8+ T cells from PBMCs. According to the study, the label for this sample's cell subset or site signals: CD45RA+CCR7+. The source is a man younger than 30 in good health. Some clones in this sample may be carry-over from other donors' samples.

The chain uses TRBV9 and TRBJ2-5, with 9 bases identical to TRBD1. The germline gives CDR1 SGDLS, CDR2 YYNGEE. The CDR3 runs 14 residues. The J segment lost 5 bases and the V segment lost 4 bases, leaving 6 bases of the junction unmatched. The CDR3 loop is CASSPGDRVETQYF. In nucleotides, the CDR3 is TGTGCCAGCAGCCCGGGGGACAGGGTTGAGACCCAGTACTTC.

CDR3 DNA: TGTGCCAGCAGCAAGCCGGAGGGGGGCGCGTCCGGGGAGCTGTTTTTT. This translates into CASSKPEGGASGELFF. V and J are TRBV9 and TRBJ2-2; D assignment may be TRBD1 or TRBD2 (6 bases each). V dropped 4 bases and J dropped 6 bases, with 19 bases sitting between them. Germline CDR1 SGDLS, CDR2 YYNGEE. The CDR3 is 16 amino acids.

This sequence joins TRBV9 and TRBJ2-1; TRBD1 matches 7 bases. J lost 7 bases, V lost 3 bases, and 7 bases had no gene match. Germline-derived CDR1 and CDR2 are SGDLS and YYNGEE. This CDR3 is built from 14 residues. The CDR3 is CASSEGGSGNEQFF. DNA of the CDR3: TGTGCCAGCAGCGAAGGGGGCAGCGGTAATGAGCAGTTCTTC.

This sequence joins TRBV27 and TRBJ1-5; the D gene is possibly TRBD1 (5 bases). Between the trimmed V and J ends, which lost 0 bases and 3 bases, there was a span of 9 bases. The CDR3 runs 15 residues. Per germline, CDR1 MNHEY and CDR2 SMNVEV (reference sequence). CDR3 sequence (DNA): TGTGCCAGCAGTTTATCGGGGACGTTCAATCAGCCCCAGCATTTT. It encodes CASSLSGTFNQPQHF.

To note about this clone: Distinct nucleotide sequences in the sample also encode this CDR3. The chain is built from TRBV13 and TRBJ2-3; D gene unclear. The CDR3 totals 13 residues. CDR1 and CDR2 (germline): PRHDT, FYEKMQ (reference sequence). V was clipped by 5 bases and J by 4 bases, with 10 bases between them. The CDR3 sequence: CASSRNSADTQYF. The CDR3 bases are TGTGCCAGCAGCCGAAACAGCGCAGATACGCAGTATTTT. Variable domain in full (rest from reference TRBV13 and TRBJ2-3): AAGVIQSPRHLIKEKRETATLKCYPIPRHDTVYWYQQGPGQDPQFLISFYEKMQSDKGSIPDRFSAQQFSDYHSELNMSSLELGDSALYFCASSRNSADTQYFGPGTRLTVL.

The chain carries TRBV28 and TRBJ2-1; TRBD2 agrees at 8 bases. The V gene's germline CDR1 is MDHEN and CDR2 SYDVKM. The trim removed 6 bases at V and 3 bases at J, leaving 7 bases unmatched. The CDR3 has 15 amino acids. CDR3 sequence (DNA): TGTGCCAGCAGGATGAGCGGGAGTCTCTACAATGAGCAGTTCTTC. Its translation: CASRMSGSLYNEQFF.

CDR3 residues: CASSRGNYQPQHF. CDR3 DNA: TGTGCCAGCAGCAGGGGAAACTATCAGCCCCAGCATTTT. The J gene is TRBJ1-5, the V gene TRBV27, with D possibly TRBD1 on 6 matching bases. Trimming took off 6 bases at V and 5 bases at J, with 11 bases between the two ends. The CDR3 consists of 13 residues. The germline CDR1 and CDR2 sequences are MNHEY and SMNVEV (reference sequence).

The chain joins TRBV5-1 to TRBJ2-7, with D perhaps TRBD1 (5 bases). With 4 bases removed from V and 1 base from J, the gap between germline ends came to 12 bases. The CDR3 totals 14 residues. Germline CDR1 reads SGHRS; CDR2 reads YFSETQ. CDR3 loop: CASSPWAGSYEQYF. The CDR3 DNA is TGCGCCAGCAGCCCATGGGCAGGGTCCTACGAGCAGTACTTC.

This chain uses TRBV28 with TRBJ1-5, with D possibly TRBD1 on 5 matching bases. The CDR3 has 13 residues. Per the germline V gene, CDR1 is MDHEN and CDR2 is SYDVKM. The V gene lost 4 bases and the J gene lost 8 bases, with 12 bases spanning the gap. The CDR3 nucleotides are TGTGCCAGCAGTTCGAGGATGGGGGAGCCCCAGCATTTT. Protein sequence: CASSSRMGEPQHF.

This rearrangement joins TRBV29-1 to TRBJ2-5; 12 positions agree with TRBD2. The CDR3 covers 15 residues. The V gene's germline CDR1 is SQVTM and CDR2 ANQGSEA. Losses at the gene ends were 4 bases for V and 4 bases for J; bases not matched to a gene: 7. In nucleotides, the CDR3 is TGCAGCGTTGTGGGCCTAGCGGGAGGGGGAGAGACCCAGTACTTC. It translates to CSVVGLAGGGETQYF.